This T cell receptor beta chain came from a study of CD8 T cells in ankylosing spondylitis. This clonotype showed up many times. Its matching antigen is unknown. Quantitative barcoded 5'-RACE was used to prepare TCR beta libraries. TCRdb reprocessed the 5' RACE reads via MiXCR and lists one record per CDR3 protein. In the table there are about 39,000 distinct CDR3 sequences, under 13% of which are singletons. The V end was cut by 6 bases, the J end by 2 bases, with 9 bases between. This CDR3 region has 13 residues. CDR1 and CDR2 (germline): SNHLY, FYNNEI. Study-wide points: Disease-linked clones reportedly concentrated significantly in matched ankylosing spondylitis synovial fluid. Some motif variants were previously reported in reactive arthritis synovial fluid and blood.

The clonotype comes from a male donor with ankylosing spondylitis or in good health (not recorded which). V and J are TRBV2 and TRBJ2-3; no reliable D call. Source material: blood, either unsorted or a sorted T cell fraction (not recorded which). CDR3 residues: CASSSRHTDTQYF. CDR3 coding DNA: TGTGCCAGCAGCTCGCGACACACAGATACGCAGTATTTT.